This TCR beta chain stems from a study of cytomegalovirus exposure and HLA in healthy donors. Sequencing used immunoSEQ multiplex PCR; TCRdb keeps in-frame clones, though not all of them. The table includes some 130,000 clones, 70% to 85% detected once. Comments on this clone: Its antigen is not identified.

The CDR3 runs 15 residues. Germline V gene sequence: CDR1 LNHDA, CDR2 SQIVND (reference sequence). V lost 3 bases to trimming and J lost 5 bases; unmatched junction nucleotides: 7. Points from the study as a whole: CMV antigen specificity was confirmed in vitro for three CMV-associated chains. The tendency of first-cohort TCR clusters to co-occur in the 120 validation repertoires was the finding of a later analysis.

The receptor's source is a man aged 25 to 40 in good health and CMV-seropositive. Sequenced input: PBMCs. The chain employs TRBV19 and TRBJ1-5, with 7 bases identical to TRBD1. Here the CDR3 reads CASSILTGSHQPQHF. Written as DNA, the CDR3 is TGTGCCAGTAGTATCCTGACAGGGTCCCATCAGCCCCAGCATTTT.